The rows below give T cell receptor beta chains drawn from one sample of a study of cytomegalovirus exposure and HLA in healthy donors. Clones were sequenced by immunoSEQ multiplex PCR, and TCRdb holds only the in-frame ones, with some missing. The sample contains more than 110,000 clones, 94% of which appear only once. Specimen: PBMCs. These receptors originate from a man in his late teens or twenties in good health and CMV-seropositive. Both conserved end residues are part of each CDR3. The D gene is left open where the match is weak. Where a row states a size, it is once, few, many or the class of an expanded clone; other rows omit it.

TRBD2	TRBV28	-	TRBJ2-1	CASSLGGRVYNEQFF	TGTGCCAGCAGTTTAGGCGGGAGGGTATACAATGAGCAGTTCTTC
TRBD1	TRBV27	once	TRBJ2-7	CASSSPGTGYHEQYF	TGTGCCAGCAGTTCTCCCGGGACAGGGTACCACGAGCAGTACTTC
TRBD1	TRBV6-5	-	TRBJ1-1	CASRRTGTGNTEAFF	TGTGCCAGCCGACGGACAGGGACGGGGAACACTGAAGCTTTCTTT
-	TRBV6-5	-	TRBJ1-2	CASSYRGGGYTF	TGTGCCAGCAGTTACAGGGGAGGTGGCTACACCTTC
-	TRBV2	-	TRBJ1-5	CASSELVGSEHQPQHF	TGTGCCAGCAGTGAACTAGTTGGCAGTGAGCATCAGCCCCAGCATTTT
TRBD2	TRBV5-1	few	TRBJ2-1	CASSSRSGSVDEQFF	TGCGCCAGCAGCTCACGTAGCGGGAGTGTCGATGAGCAGTTCTTC
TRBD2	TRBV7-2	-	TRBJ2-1	CASSPQTSGAYNEQFF	TGTGCCAGCAGCCCGCAGACTAGCGGGGCCTACAATGAGCAGTTCTTC
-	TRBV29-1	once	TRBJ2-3	CSVGGGGTDTQYF	TGCAGCGTTGGTGGAGGTGGCACAGATACGCAGTATTTT
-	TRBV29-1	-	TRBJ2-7	CSVASGDEQYF	TGCAGCGTTGCCTCCGGAGATGAGCAGTACTTC
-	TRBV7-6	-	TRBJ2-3	CASSLSGSTDTQYF	TGTGCCAGCAGCCTTAGCGGAAGCACAGATACGCAGTATTTT
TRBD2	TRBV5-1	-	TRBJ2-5	CASSGIAGETYQETQYF	TGCGCCAGCAGCGGAATAGCGGGAGAGACATACCAAGAGACCCAGTACTTC
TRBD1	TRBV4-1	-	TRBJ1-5	CASSHTTGVGQPQHF	TGCGCCAGCAGCCATACGACAGGGGTCGGCCAGCCCCAGCATTTT
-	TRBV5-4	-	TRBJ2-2	CASSSNTGELFF	TGTGCCAGCAGCTCTAACACCGGGGAGCTGTTTTTT
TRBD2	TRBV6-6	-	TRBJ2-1	CASSYGAGAYNEQFF	TGTGCCAGCAGTTACGGAGCGGGAGCCTACAATGAGCAGTTCTTC
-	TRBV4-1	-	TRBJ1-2	CASSQDGGGYGYTF	TGCGCCAGCAGCCAAGACGGGGGAGGCTATGGCTACACCTTC
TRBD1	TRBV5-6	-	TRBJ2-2	CASSLRDRGELFF	TGTGCCAGCAGCTTGAGGGACAGAGGGGAGCTGTTTTTT
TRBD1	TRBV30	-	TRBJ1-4	CACNKGATNEKLFF	TGTGCCTGCAATAAGGGGGCTACTAATGAAAAACTGTTTTTT
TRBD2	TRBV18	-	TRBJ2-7	CASSPPSGSWYEQYF	TGTGCCAGCTCACCACCTAGCGGGAGCTGGTACGAGCAGTACTTC
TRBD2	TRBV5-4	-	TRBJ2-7	CASSLEVAGGGEQYF	TGTGCCAGCAGCTTGGAGGTAGCGGGAGGAGGTGAGCAGTACTTC
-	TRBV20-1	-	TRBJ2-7	CKVGRGYEQYF	TGCAAGGTCGGACGGGGCTACGAGCAGTACTTC
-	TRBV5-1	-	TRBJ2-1	CASSLERRQGKVYNEQFF	TGCGCCAGCAGCTTGGAAAGGCGGCAGGGGAAGGTATACAATGAGCAGTTCTTC
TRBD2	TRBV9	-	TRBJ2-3	CASSVATPSGYIPDTQYF	TGTGCCAGCAGCGTAGCTACTCCTAGCGGGTACATCCCAGATACGCAGTATTTT
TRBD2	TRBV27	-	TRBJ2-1	CASSPGTSLYNEQFF	TGTGCCAGCAGTCCGGGGACTAGTCTCTACAATGAGCAGTTCTTC
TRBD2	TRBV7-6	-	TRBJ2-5	CASSPRTSGHNQETQYF	TGTGCCAGCAGCCCCCGGACTAGCGGGCATAACCAAGAGACCCAGTACTTC
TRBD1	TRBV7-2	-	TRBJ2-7	CASSSTQTGNEQYF	TGTGCCAGCAGCTCTACCCAGACAGGGAACGAGCAGTACTTC
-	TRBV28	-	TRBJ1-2	CASSPPGSGGYTF	TGTGCCAGCAGTCCGCCAGGGTCCGGAGGCTACACCTTC
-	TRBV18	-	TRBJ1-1	CASSPSGPANTEAFF	TGTGCCAGCTCACCATCAGGTCCGGCCAACACTGAAGCTTTCTTT
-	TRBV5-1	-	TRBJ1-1	CASSPGRATEAFF	TGCGCCAGCAGCCCAGGGCGAGCCACTGAAGCTTTCTTT
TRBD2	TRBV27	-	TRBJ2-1	CASSLMASGSGDEQFF	TGTGCCAGCAGTTTAATGGCTAGCGGGAGTGGCGATGAGCAGTTCTTC
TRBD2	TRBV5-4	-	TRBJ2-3	CASSLGGGASDTQYF	TGTGCCAGCAGCTTGGGCGGGGGGGCATCAGATACGCAGTATTTT
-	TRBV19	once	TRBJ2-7	CASSLDSGSLGYEQYF	TGTGCCAGTAGCTTAGATAGTGGTTCCCTCGGCTACGAGCAGTACTTC
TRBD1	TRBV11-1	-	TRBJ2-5	CASSLGFYPRQGAQETQYF	TGTGCCAGCAGCTTAGGTTTTTACCCTCGACAGGGGGCCCAAGAGACCCAGTACTTC
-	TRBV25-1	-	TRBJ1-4	CASSLVEKLFF	TGTGCCAGCAGTTTAGTTGAAAAACTGTTTTTT
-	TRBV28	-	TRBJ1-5	CASRPLFRGEPQHF	TGTGCCAGCAGACCCCTCTTTCGGGGGGAGCCCCAGCATTTT
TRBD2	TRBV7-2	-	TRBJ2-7	CASSLRVLAGVYEQYF	TGTGCCAGCAGCTTGAGGGTCCTAGCGGGAGTCTACGAGCAGTACTTC
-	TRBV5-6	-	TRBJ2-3	CASSFNGGWGTDTQYF	TGTGCCAGCAGCTTTAACGGGGGTTGGGGCACAGATACGCAGTATTTT
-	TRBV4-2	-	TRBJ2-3	CASSQDGLADTQYF	TGTGCCAGCAGCCAAGACGGGTTGGCAGATACGCAGTATTTT
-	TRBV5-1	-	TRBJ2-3	CASKDSMDTQYF	TGCGCCAGCAAAGACTCCATGGATACGCAGTATTTT
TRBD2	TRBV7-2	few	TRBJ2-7	CASVGLADSLLKQYF	TGTGCCAGCGTAGGGCTAGCGGACTCTTTACTCAAGCAGTACTTC
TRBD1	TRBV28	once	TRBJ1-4	CASSLGQGGEEKLFF	TGTGCCAGCAGTTTAGGACAGGGAGGAGAGGAAAAACTGTTTTTT
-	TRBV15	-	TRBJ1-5	CATSSPNQPQHF	TGTGCCACCAGCAGTCCGAATCAGCCCCAGCATTTT
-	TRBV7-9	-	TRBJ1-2	CASSLEGSGYGYTF	TGTGCCAGCAGCTTGGAGGGATCCGGCTATGGCTACACCTTC
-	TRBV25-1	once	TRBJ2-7	CASSENFQGIRQLYEQYF	TGTGCCAGCAGCGAAAATTTTCAGGGAATTCGGCAACTCTACGAGCAGTACTTC
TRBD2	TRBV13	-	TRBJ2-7	CASSSDVAGVYEQYF	TGTGCCAGCAGCTCCGACGTAGCGGGGGTCTACGAGCAGTACTTC
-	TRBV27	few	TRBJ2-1	CASSKRLIYNEQFF	TGTGCCAGCAGCAAAAGACTTATCTACAATGAGCAGTTCTTC
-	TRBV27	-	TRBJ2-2	CASSLGRANTGELFF	TGTGCCAGCAGTTTGGGCAGGGCAAACACCGGGGAGCTGTTTTTT
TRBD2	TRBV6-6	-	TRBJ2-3	CASSLGLAGGPGTQYF	TGTGCCAGCAGCCTCGGACTAGCGGGAGGGCCGGGTACGCAGTATTTT